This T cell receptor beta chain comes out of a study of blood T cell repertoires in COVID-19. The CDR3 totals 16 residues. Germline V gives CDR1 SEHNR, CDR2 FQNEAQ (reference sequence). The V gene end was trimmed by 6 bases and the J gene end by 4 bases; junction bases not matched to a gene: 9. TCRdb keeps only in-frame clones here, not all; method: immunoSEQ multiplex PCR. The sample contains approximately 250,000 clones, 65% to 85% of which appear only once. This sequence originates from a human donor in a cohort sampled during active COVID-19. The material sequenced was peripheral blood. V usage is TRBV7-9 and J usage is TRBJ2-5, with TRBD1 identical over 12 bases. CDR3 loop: CASSHSGTGGGETQYF. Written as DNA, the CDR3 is TGTGCCAGCAGTCATAGCGGGACAGGGGGCGGAGAGACCCAGTACTTC. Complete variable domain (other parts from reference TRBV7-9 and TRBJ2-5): DTGVSQNPRHKITKRGQNVTFRCDPISEHNRLYWYRQTLGQGPEFLTYFQNEAQLEKSRLLSDRFSAERPKGSFSTLEIQRTEQGDSAMYLCASSHSGTGGGETQYFGPGTRLLVL.